The following is a TCR beta chain sequence with its context. What it binds is not known. This record belongs to a study of long-term antiretroviral therapy in people with HIV. Samples were assayed with immunoSEQ v3.0 at survey level. For each individual sample, sequencing targeted 40,000-50,000 T-cell genomes. Assay used: immunoSEQ multiplex PCR; TCRdb lists only in-frame clones, some missing. There are roughly 19,000 clones in the sample; roughly 85% occur only once, and 9.5% to 12% lies in the top ten. Findings of the study overall: Increased diversity was seen after ART, yet it remained lower than in transplant donor controls. The clones with expansion before ART were dominant in the repertoire at all time points.

With 2 bases removed from V and 2 bases from J, the gap between germline ends came to 1 base. The CDR3 is made up of 13 amino acids. In germline, CDR1 is MGHRA, CDR2 YSYEKL. Specimens retained roughly 1-11 million cryopreserved PBMC preceding DNA extraction. Here the sequenced sample was unsorted PBMCs, taken approximately 2.5 years after starting antiretroviral therapy. The chain links TRBV4-1 to TRBJ2-6, with D unresolved. The source of this sequence is a man aged 40-49 years with HIV. CDR3 in DNA: TGCGCCAGCAGCCAAACTGGGGCCAACGTCCTGACTTTC. It is translated as CASSQTGANVLTF.